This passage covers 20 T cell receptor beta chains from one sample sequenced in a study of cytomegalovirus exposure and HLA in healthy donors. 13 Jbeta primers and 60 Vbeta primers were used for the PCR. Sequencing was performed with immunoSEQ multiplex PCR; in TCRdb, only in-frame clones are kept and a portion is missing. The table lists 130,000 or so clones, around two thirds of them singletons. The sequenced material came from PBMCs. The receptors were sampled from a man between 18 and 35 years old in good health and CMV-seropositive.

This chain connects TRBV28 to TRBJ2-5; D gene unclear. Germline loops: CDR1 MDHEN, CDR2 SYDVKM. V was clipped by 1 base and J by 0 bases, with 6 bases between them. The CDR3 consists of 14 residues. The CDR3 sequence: CASSLFHYQETQYF. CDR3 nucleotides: TGTGCCAGCAGTTTATTTCACTACCAAGAGACCCAGTACTTC. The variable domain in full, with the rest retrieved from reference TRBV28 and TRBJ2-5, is DVKVTQSSRYLVKRTGEKVFLECVQDMDHENMFWYRQDPGLGLRLIYFSYDVKMKEKGDIPEGYSVSREKKERFSLILESASTNQTSMYLCASSLFHYQETQYFGPGTRLLVL.

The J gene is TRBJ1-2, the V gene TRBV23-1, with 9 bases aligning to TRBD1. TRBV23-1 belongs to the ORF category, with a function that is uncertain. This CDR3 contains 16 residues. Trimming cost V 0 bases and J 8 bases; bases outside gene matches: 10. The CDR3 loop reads CASSQSDDRGLRGYTF. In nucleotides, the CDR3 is TGCGCCAGCAGTCAATCGGACGACAGGGGGTTGCGAGGCTACACCTTC.

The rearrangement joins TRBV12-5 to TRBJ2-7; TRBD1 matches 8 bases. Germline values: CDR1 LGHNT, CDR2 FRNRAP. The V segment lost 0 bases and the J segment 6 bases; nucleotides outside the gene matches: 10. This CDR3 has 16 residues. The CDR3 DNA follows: TGTGCTAGTGGTTTGGTTCTTGGACAGGGCGGTTTCGAGCAGTACTTC. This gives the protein CASGLVLGQGGFEQYF.

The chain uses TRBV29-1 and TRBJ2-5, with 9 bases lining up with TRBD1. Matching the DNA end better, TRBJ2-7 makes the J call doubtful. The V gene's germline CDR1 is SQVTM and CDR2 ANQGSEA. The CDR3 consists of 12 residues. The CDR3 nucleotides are TGCAGCGTGCGGGACAGGGCAGTCGAGCAGTACTTC. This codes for CSVRDRAVEQYF.

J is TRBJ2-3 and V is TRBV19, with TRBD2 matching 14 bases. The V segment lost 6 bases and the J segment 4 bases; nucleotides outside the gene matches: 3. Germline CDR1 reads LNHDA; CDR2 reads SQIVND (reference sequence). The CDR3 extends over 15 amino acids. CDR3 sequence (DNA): TGTGCCAGTAGCAGGGGACTAGCGGGGGCAGATACGCAGTATTTT. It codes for CASSRGLAGADTQYF. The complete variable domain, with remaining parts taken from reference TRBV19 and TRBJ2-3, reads DGGITQSPKYLFRKEGQNVTLSCEQNLNHDAMYWYRQDPGQGLRLIYYSQIVNDFQKGDIAEGYSVSREKKESFPLTVTSAQKNPTAFYLCASSRGLAGADTQYFGPGTRLTVL.

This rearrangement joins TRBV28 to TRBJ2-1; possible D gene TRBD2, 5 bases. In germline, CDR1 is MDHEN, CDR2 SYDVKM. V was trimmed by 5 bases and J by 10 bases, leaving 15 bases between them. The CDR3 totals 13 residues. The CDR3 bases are TGTGCCAGCAGTCGCCCTCGAGGCGGGGAGCAGTTCTTC. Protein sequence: CASSRPRGGEQFF.

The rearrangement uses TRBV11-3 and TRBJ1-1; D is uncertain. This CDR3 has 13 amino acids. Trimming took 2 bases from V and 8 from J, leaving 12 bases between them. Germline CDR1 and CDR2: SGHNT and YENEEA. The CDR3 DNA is TGTGCCAGCAGCTTACTATATGGTTCAGAAGCTTTCTTT. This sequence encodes CASSLLYGSEAFF.

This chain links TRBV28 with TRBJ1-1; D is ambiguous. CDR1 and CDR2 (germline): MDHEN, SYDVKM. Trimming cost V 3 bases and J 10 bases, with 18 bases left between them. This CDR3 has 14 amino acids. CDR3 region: CASSFLWTANGAFF. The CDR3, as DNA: TGTGCCAGCAGTTTTCTCTGGACTGCTAATGGAGCTTTCTTT. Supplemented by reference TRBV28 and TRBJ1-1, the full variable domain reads DVKVTQSSRYLVKRTGEKVFLECVQDMDHENMFWYRQDPGLGLRLIYFSYDVKMKEKGDIPEGYSVSREKKERFSLILESASTNQTSMYLCASSFLWTANGAFFGQGTRLTVV.

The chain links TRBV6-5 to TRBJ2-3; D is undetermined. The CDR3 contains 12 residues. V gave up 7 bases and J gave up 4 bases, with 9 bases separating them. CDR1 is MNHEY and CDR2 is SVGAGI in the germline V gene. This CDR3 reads CASNSLSDTQYF. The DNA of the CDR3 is TGTGCCAGCAACTCCTTGTCAGATACGCAGTATTTT.

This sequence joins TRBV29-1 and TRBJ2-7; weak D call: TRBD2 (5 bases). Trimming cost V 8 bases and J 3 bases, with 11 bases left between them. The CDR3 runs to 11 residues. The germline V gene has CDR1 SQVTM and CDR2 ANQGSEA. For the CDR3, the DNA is TGCAGCAGGAGGCACGGCTACGAGCAGTACTTC. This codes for CSRRHGYEQYF.

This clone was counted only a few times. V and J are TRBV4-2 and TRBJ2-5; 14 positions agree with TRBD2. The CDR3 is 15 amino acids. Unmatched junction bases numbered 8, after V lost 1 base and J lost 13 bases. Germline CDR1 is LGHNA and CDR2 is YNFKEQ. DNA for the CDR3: TGTGCCAGCAGCCAAGCGGGGACTAGCGGGAGCCCCCTGTACTTC. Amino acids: CASSQAGTSGSPLYF.

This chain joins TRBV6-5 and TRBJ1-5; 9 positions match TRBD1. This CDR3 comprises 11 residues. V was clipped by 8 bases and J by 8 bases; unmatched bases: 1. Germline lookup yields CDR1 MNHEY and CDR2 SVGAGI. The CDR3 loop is CASGTGKPQHF. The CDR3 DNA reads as TGTGCCAGCGGGACAGGGAAGCCCCAGCATTTT.

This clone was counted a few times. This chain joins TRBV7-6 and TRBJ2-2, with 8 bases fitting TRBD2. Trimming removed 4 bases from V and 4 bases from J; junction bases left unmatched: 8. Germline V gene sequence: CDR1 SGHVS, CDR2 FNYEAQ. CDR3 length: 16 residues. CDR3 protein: CASSSRGGVVTGELFF. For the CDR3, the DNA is TGTGCCAGCAGCTCCCGGGGGGGGGTGGTCACCGGGGAGCTGTTTTTT.

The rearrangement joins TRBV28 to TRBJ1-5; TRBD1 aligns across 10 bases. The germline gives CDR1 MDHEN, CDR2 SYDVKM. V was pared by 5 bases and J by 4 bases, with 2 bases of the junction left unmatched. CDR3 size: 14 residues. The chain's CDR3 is CASSRQGANQPQHF. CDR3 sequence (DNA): TGTGCCAGCAGTAGACAGGGGGCGAATCAGCCCCAGCATTTT.

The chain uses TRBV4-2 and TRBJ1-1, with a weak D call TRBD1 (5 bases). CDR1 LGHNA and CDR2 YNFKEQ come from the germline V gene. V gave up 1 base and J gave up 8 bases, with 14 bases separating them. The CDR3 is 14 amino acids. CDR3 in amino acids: CASSQGVREEEAFF. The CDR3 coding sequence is TGTGCCAGCAGCCAAGGGGTCAGGGAGGAAGAAGCTTTCTTT.

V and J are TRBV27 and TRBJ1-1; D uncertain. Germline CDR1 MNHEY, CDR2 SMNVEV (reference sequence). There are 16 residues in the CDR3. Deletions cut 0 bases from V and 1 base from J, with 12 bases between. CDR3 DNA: TGTGCCAGCAGTTTATCGGGCGGGGTAGCGAACACTGAAGCTTTCTTT. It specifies CASSLSGGVANTEAFF.

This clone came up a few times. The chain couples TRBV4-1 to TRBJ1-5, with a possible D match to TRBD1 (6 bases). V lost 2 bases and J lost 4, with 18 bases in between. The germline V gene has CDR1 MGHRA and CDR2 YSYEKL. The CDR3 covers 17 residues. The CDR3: CASSQSIRTDKNQPQHF. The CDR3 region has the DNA TGCGCCAGCAGCCAAAGTATAAGGACAGACAAAAATCAGCCCCAGCATTTT.

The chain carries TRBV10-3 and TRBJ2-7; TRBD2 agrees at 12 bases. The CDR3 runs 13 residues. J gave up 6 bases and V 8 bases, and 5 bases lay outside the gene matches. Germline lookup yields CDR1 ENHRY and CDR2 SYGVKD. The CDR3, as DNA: TGTGCCATCTCTAGCGGGAGGGATTTCGAGCAGTACTTC. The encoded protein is CAISSGRDFEQYF.

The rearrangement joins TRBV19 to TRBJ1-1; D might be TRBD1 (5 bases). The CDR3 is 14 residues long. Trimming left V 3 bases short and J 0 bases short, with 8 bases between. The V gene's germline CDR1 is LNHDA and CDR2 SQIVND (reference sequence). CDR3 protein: CASSMSGLNTEAFF. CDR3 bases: TGTGCCAGTAGTATGTCAGGGTTGAACACTGAAGCTTTCTTT.

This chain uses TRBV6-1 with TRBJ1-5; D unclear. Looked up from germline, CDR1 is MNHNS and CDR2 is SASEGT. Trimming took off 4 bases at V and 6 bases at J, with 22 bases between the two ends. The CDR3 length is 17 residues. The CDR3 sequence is CASSGQRGSRESQPQHF. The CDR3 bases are TGTGCCAGCAGTGGGCAGCGGGGATCGAGAGAAAGTCAGCCCCAGCATTTT.